This TCR beta chain is from a study of T cells after yellow fever vaccination. 5'RACE template switching generated TCR cDNA, adding a universal primer site and UMIs. One entry per CDR3 protein results from TCRdb running MiXCR on the 5' RACE reads. The repertoire holds approximately 300,000 distinct CDR3 sequences, roughly 8.7% seen once, with about a sixth in the top ten. Germline V gene data show CDR1 as SGHRS and CDR2 as YFSETQ. The length of the CDR3 is 14 residues. V lost 0 bases to trimming and J lost 3 bases, with 9 bases between them. This clonotype was sampled from a young man who received the YFV17D yellow fever vaccine. This chain joins TRBV5-1 and TRBJ2-5; no clear D. Sample: PBMCs, taken on the day of the first yellow fever vaccination. The CDR3 DNA reads TGCGCCAGCAGCTTGGCGCTACAGAAAGAGACCCAGTACTTC. Protein product: CASSLALQKETQYF. Filled out from reference TRBV5-1 and TRBJ2-5, the complete variable domain reads KAGVTQTPRYLIKTRGQQVTLSCSPISGHRSVSWYQQTPGQGLQFLFEYFSETQRNKGNFPGRFSGRQFSNSRSEMNVSTLELGDSALYLCASSLALQKETQYFGPGTRLLVL.